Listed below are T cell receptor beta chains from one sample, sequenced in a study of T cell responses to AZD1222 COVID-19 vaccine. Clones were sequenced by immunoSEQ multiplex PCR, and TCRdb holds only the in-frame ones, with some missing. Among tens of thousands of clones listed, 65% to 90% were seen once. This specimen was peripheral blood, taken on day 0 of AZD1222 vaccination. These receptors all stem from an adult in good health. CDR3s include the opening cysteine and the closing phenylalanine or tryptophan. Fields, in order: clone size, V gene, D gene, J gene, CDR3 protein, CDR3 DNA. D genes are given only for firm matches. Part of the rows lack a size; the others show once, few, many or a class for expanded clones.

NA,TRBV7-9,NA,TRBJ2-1,CASSPLVSYNEQFF,TGTGCCAGCAGCCCTCTGGTTTCCTACAATGAGCAGTTCTTC
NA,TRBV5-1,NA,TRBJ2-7,CASSLIQETYYEQYF,TGCGCCAGCAGCTTGATTCAGGAGACCTACTACGAGCAGTACTTC
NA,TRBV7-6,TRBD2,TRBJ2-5,CASSPNPGLDLRETQYF,TGTGCCAGCAGCCCTAACCCGGGACTAGACCTCCGGGAGACCCAGTACTTC
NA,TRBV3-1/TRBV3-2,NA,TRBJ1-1,CASSQEVRGAEAFF,TGTGCCAGCAGCCAAGAGGTACGGGGCGCTGAAGCTTTCTTT
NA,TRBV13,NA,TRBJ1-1,CASSSSPRQENTEAFF,TGTGCCAGCAGCTCAAGCCCCCGTCAGGAGAACACTGAAGCTTTCTTT
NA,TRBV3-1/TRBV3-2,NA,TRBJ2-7,CASSHKPDPHEQYF,TGTGCCAGCAGCCACAAACCGGACCCTCACGAGCAGTACTTC
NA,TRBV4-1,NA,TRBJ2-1,CASSQAVRGASYNEQFF,TGCGCCAGCAGCCAAGCGGTACGGGGGGCTTCCTACAATGAGCAGTTCTTC
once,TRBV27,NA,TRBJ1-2,CASSIATHGYGYTF,TGTGCCAGCAGTATAGCGACGCACGGGTATGGCTACACCTTC
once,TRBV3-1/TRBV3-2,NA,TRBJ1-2,CASSQDPGKGGYTF,TGTGCCAGCAGCCAAGACCCAGGGAAGGGTGGCTACACCTTC
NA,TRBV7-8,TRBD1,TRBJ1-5,CASSRNTDRDQPQHF,TGTGCCAGCAGCAGAAATACCGACAGGGACCAGCCCCAGCATTTT
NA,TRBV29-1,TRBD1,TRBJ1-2,CSERGGAGGYTF,TGCAGCGAACGAGGGGGCGCAGGAGGCTACACCTTC